This T cell receptor beta chain was documented in a study of beta chain features in type 1 diabetes listed by TCRdb under 2018. A note on the overall study: Mean age, gender distribution, total cell number and subset yield were not different between patients and healthy donors. A total of 85 million to 140 million sorted cells were examined across all samples, and the number of cells per subset was strongly correlated with RNA yield. The study compared TCRB repertoires of sorted circulating CD4+ T cell subsets between recently diagnosed type 1 diabetes patients and matched healthy donors. Naive and central memory subsets were obtained from all 30 or so donors, but regulatory and stem cell-like memory subsets were isolated from only 8 patients and about 8 healthy donors.

From a lookup of the germline V gene, CDR1 and CDR2 are SGHAT and FQNNGV. Deletion took 3 bases off V and 2 bases off J, with a span of 10 bases between the germline ends. Including the terminal cysteine and phenylalanine, the CDR3 comprises 14 residues. Only the CDR3 region is kept as DNA, spanning 42 bases read in frame from base 1. All of the isolated RNA was reverse transcribed with the High Capacity cDNA Reverse Transcription Kit, so expressed TCRB transcripts were sequenced. Deep immunoSEQ sequencing was performed on naive, central memory and regulatory T cell samples, with an average of roughly 3.6 million total reads per sample. Sorted cells were lysed in RLT buffer and RNA was extracted with DNase-treated RNeasy Micro or Mini kits, depending on cell number. Each cell subset was processed on its own to prevent cross-contamination, while patient and healthy donor samples were processed together. Using the immunoSEQ multiplex PCR, TCRB sequences were amplified from cDNA into 87-bp fragments spanning the CDR3 region. Sequencing of the amplicons was performed on the Illumina HiSeq platform. For the original study's pipeline: Synthetic template baselines were used to correct PCR bias computationally, reads within Hamming distance 2 were collapsed, and singletons that could not be merged were discarded. Reads were aligned against IMGT to assign V, D and J genes, CDR3 length and insertions or deletions at six rearrangement sites. Within each subset, clonotype counts were normalized to the number of sorted cells before true diversity and Gini coefficients were calculated with the tcR R package. The overlap coefficient, calculated on TCRB nucleotide sequences, was used to quantify repertoire sharing. Out-of-frame TCRB sequences from naive cells were analyzed as a proxy for the pre-selection repertoire. In TCRdb, the immuneACCESS table is reduced to in-frame sequences with V and J assigned. These tables do not hold every clone; where another copy was compared, an unresolved V gene accounts for under half, and the others remain unexplained. The DNA gave D and trimming, while V, J and clone size come from that table. Counted in this sample were 600,000 to 700,000 clones; roughly an eighth of them appeared once. Together, the top ten hold less than 0.025% of the sample.

Summary of the overall study and its limitations: Patients with type 1 diabetes made fewer insertions and deleted more nucleotides at VDJ recombination sites, implying thymic rearrangement abnormalities. Shorter templates might be favored by PCR, yet because patient and control samples were amplified and corrected together, any such skew would affect both groups equally. In all four CD4+ subsets, TCRB CDR3 length was moderately but significantly shorter in type 1 diabetes patients. Only small numbers of individuals were included in the HLA sub-analyses, which left unresolved whether HLA type had any influence on TCRB rearrangement. Naive, central memory and regulatory TCRB repertoires appeared to be more similar among patients than among healthy donors. Because cDNA was sequenced instead of genomic DNA, activated cells with high expression could be over-represented, although the groups did not differ in activation or CD3 levels.

Each donor gave one peripheral blood draw, roughly 0.12 L on average, collected into heparinised tubes. Using a panel that included CD45RO, CCR7, CD25, CD127, CD95 and CD27, naive, central memory, regulatory and stem cell-like memory CD4+ T cells were sorted on a BD FACSAria II. Every sorted population had a purity above 95%. PBMCs were isolated right away by Lymphoprep density gradient centrifugation and were stained directly, without culture. To minimize batch effects, samples were stained and sorted in pairs, one healthy donor with one patient per experiment. This clone has a handful of counts. It has no known antigen specificity. No much larger clone exists at a distance of one base, and base qualities are not known.

The chain is assembled from TRBV11-2 and TRBJ2-5; a confident D gene designation cannot be given. Sequenced: naive CD4+ T cells from blood. The cell subset or site tag for this specimen amounts to: true naive CD4+ T cells. The source of this sequence is a man aged 18 to 29 with type 1 diabetes. The CDR3 sequence is CASSFSLGQETQYF. The base sequence is TGTGCCAGCAGCTTCTCGCTAGGGCAAGAGACCCAGTACTTC.